A selection of T cell receptor beta chains follows, all from one sample in a study of OX40 agonist ivuxolimab in advanced cancers. Clones were read by immunoSEQ multiplex PCR, and TCRdb kept only the in-frame ones, dropping some. This sample has roughly 76,000 clones, with approximately 86% found just once. Sequenced here: CD4+ or CD8+ T cells sorted from blood, sampled in a trial of the OX40 agonist ivuxolimab. The receptor set was obtained from an adult with an advanced solid tumor such as melanoma, head and neck, liver or kidney cancer. The CDR3 runs from the conserved cysteine through the conserved F or W. The D gene is left open where the match is weak. Clone size is stated in some rows and not others, as once, few, many or a class when expanded.

NA,TRBV6-6,12,NA,TRBJ2-5,CASSSGGETQYF,TGTGCCAGCAGCTCGGGCGGAGAGACCCAGTACTTC
NA,TRBV15,15,NA,TRBJ2-1,CATSREDVGGDEQFF,TGTGCCACCAGCAGAGAGGACGTGGGGGGTGATGAGCAGTTCTTC
NA,TRBV21-1,18,NA,TRBJ1-1,CASSKARGSLRSCAEAFF,TGTGCCAGCAGCAAAGCGAGGGGGAGTTTGAGGTCCTGCGCTGAAGCTTTCTTT
NA,TRBV4-2,15,NA,TRBJ1-3,CASSLGGGSGNTIYF,TGTGCCAGCAGCTTGGGCGGGGGCTCTGGAAACACCATATATTTT
NA,TRBV15,13,NA,TRBJ2-3,CATGGGGADTQYF,TGTGCCACCGGGGGCGGGGGAGCAGATACGCAGTATTTT
TRBD2,TRBV11-2,16,few,TRBJ2-2,CASSLIWGRATGELFF,TGTGCCAGCAGCTTAATTTGGGGGAGGGCCACCGGGGAGCTGTTTTTT
TRBD1,TRBV6-4,15,NA,TRBJ2-2,CASSRRTGDTGELFF,TGTGCCAGCAGCCGGCGGACAGGGGACACCGGGGAGCTGTTTTTT
NA,TRBV7-6,15,NA,TRBJ1-6,CASSLVGSQNSPLHF,TGTGCCAGCAGCTTAGTAGGCAGCCAGAATTCACCCCTCCACTTT
TRBD1,TRBV5-1,13,NA,TRBJ1-2,CASSGTGGYGYTF,TGCGCCAGCAGCGGGACAGGGGGCTATGGCTACACCTTC
NA,TRBV7-3,13,NA,TRBJ1-2,CASSLDYGRGYTF,TGTGCCAGCAGCTTAGATTACGGACGTGGCTACACCTTC
TRBD2,TRBV9,14,once,TRBJ2-5,CASNGGGNQETQYF,TGTGCCAGCAACGGCGGGGGAAACCAAGAGACCCAGTACTTC
TRBD1,TRBV6-4,16,few,TRBJ2-2,CASGQSPGQGTGELFF,TGTGCCAGCGGCCAATCCCCGGGACAGGGTACCGGGGAGCTGTTTTTT